This entry features one T cell receptor beta chain sequence. The data were obtained in a study of blood T cell repertoires in COVID-19. As for the study in general: COVID-19 samples, acute and convalescent, were from the United States, Italy and Spain. T cells, B-cell-depleted T cells, or PBMCs supplied cDNA or gDNA.

Germline V gives CDR1 MNHEY, CDR2 SVGEGT. This CDR3 has 15 residues. With 2 bases clipped from V and 3 bases from J, the junction kept 6 bases outside the gene matches. Original analysis: Estimated nucleated cell counts came from reference gene primer amplification. The repertoire was sequenced with immunoSEQ multiplex PCR; TCRdb's copy has only in-frame clones and lacks some. The D gene and trimming were derived from the DNA, and the V and J assignments and clone size from that table. The table has 150,000 or so clones, approximately 83% seen once; the top ten hold about 1.6%. This sequence was found in a human donor in a cohort sampled during active COVID-19. The chain has TRBV6-2 or TRBV6-3 and TRBJ2-7; 8 bases are a match to TRBD2. The specimen sequenced was peripheral blood. The CDR3 DNA follows: TGTGCCAGCAGTTACCGTAGCGGGAAAAGCTACGAGCAGTACTTC. This gives the protein CASSYRSGKSYEQYF.